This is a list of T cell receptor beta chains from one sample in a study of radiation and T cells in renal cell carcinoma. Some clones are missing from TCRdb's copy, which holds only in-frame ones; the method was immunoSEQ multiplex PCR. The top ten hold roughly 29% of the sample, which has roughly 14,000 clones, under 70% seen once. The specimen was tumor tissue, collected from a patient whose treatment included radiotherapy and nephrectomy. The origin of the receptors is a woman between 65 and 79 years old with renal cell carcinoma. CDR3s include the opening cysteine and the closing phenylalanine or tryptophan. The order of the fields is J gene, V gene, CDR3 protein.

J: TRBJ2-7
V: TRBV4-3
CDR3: CASSRGQGATEQYF

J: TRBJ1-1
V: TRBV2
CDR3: CASSAEKNTEAFF

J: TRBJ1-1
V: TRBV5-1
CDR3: CASSLSGGTEAFF

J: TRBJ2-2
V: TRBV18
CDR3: CASSEQGSNTGELFF

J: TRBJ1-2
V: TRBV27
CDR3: CASRAPEGYTF

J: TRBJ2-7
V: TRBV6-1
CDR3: CAIKVQDRYEQYF

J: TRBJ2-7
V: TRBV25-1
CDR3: CASSEFEDRDEQYF

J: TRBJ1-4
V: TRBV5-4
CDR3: CASSREGTGVGKLFF

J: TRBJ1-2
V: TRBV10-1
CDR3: CASSENYDGWDGLDGYTF

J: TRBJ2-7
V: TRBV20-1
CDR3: CSARTGEEQYF

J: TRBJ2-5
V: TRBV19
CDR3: CASSRQGLQETQYF

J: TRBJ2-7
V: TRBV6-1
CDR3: CASSEYRQGAYEQYF

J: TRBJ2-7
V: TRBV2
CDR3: CASSPTGAGEQYF

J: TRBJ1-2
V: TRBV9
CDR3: CASSVPGGYGYTF

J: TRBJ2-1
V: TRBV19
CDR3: CASSTRPTENTPRGQFF

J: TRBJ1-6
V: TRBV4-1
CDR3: CASSLRDTYNSPLHF

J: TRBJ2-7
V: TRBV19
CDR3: CASRIAGTGNYEQYF

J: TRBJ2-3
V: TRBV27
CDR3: CASSPSWRRTDTQYF

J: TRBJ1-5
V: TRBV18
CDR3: CASSLRTGDSNQPQHF

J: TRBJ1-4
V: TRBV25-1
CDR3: CASSEAGVLFF

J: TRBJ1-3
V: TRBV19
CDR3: CASSSTGGAGNTIYF

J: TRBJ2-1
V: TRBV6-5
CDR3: CASRGRTGYNEQFF